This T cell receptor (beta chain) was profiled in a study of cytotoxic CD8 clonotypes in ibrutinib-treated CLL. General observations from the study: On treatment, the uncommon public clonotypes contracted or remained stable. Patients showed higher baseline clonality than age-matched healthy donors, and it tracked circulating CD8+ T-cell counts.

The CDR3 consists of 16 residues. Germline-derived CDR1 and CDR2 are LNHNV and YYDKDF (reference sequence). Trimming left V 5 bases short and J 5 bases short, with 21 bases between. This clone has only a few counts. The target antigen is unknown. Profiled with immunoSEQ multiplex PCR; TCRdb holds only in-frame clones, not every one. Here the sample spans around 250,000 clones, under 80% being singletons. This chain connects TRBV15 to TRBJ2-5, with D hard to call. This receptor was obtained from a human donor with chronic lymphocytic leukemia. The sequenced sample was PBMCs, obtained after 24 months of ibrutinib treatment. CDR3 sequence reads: CATSRPSAQMAETQYF. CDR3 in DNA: TGTGCCACCAGCCGACCAAGCGCTCAGATGGCTGAGACCCAGTACTTC.